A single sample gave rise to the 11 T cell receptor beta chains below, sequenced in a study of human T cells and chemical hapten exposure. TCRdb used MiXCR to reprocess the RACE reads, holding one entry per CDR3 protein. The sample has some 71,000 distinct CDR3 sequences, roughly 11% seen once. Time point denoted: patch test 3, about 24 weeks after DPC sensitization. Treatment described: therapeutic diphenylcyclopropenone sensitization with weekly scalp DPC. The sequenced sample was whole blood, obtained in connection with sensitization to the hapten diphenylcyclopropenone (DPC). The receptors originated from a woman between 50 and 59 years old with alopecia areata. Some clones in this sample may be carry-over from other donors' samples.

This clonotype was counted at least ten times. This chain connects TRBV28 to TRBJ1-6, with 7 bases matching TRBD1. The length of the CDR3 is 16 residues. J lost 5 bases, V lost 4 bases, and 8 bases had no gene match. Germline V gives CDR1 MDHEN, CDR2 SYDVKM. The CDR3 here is CASSSSNRGNNSPLHF. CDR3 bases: TGTGCCAGCAGTTCGTCGAACAGGGGTAATAATTCACCCCTCCACTTT.

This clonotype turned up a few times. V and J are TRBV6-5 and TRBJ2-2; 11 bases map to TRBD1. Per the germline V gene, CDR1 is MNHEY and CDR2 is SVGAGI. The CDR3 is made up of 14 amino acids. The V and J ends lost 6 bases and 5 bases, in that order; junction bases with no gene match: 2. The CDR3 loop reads CASRGTGGTGELFF. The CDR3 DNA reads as TGTGCCAGCAGAGGGACAGGGGGTACCGGGGAGCTGTTTTTT.

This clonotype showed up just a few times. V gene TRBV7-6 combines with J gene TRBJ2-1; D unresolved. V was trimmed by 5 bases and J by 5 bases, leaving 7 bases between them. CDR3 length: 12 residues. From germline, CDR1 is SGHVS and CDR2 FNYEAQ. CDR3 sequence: CASSLRDNEQFF. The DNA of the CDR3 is TGTGCCAGCAGCCTTCGGGACAATGAGCAGTTCTTC. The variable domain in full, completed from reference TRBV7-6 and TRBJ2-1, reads GAGVSQSPRYKVTKRGQDVALRCDPISGHVSLYWYRQALGQGPEFLTYFNYEAQQDKSGLPNDRFSAERPEGSISTLTIQRTEQRDSAMYRCASSLRDNEQFFGPGTRLTVL.

CDR3 residues: CASSLIITGPHAPQYF. CDR3 nucleotide sequence: TGTGCCAGCAGCTTGATAATTACAGGCCCCCATGCTCCGCAGTATTTT. This chain uses TRBV7-9 with TRBJ2-3; perhaps TRBD1 as D (5 bases). The V gene lost 3 bases and the J gene lost 10 bases, with 23 bases spanning the gap. This CDR3 has 16 amino acids. Germline assignment: CDR1 SEHNR and CDR2 FQNEAQ (reference sequence).

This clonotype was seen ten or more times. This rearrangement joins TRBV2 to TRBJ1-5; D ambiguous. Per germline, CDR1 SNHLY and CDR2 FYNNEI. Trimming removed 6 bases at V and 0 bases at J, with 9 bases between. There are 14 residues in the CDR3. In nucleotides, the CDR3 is TGTGCCAGCAGCCTCACGGGTAGCAATCAGCCCCAGCATTTT. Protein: CASSLTGSNQPQHF. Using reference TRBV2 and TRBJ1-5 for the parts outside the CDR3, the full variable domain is EPEVTQTPSHQVTQMGQEVILRCVPISNHLYFYWYRQILGQKVEFLVSFYNNEISEKSEIFDDQFSVERPDGSNFTLKIRSTKLEDSAMYFCASSLTGSNQPQHFGDGTRLSIL.

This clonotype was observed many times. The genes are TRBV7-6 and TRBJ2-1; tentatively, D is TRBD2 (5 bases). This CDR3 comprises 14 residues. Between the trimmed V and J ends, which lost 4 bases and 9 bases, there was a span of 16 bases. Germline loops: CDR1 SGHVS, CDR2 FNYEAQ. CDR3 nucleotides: TGTGCCAGCAGCTCGTGGAGGCAGGTTCCTGAGCAGTTCTTC. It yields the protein CASSSWRQVPEQFF.

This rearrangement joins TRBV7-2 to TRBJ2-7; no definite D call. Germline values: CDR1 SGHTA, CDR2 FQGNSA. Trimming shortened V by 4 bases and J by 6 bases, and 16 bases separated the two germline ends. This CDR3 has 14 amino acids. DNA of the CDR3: TGTGCCAGCAGCTCCATCGGACGCCCCCCCGAGCAGTACTTC. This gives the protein CASSSIGRPPEQYF.

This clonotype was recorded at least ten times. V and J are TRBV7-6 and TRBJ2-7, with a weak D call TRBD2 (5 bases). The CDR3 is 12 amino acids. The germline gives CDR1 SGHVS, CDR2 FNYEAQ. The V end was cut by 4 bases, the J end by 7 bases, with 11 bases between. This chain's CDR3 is CASSSPRGEQYF. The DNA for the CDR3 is TGTGCCAGCAGCTCCCCCCGGGGAGAGCAGTACTTC.

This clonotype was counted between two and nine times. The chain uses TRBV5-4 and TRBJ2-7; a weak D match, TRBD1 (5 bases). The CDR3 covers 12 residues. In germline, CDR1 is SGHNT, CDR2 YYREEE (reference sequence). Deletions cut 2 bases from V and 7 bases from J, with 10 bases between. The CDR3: CASSLYQGEQYF. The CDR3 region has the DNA TGTGCCAGCAGCTTATACCAGGGAGAGCAGTACTTC.

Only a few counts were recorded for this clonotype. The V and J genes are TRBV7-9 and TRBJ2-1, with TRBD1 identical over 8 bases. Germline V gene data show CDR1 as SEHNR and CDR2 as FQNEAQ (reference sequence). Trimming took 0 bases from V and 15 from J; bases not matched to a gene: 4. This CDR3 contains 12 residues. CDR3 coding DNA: TGTGCCAGCAGCTTAGCCGACAGGGGACTGTTCTTC. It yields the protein CASSLADRGLFF.

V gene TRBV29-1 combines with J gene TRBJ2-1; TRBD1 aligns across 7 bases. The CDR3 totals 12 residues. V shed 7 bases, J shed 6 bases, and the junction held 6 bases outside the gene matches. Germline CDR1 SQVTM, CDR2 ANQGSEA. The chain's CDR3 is CSGQTGRNEQFF. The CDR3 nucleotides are TGCAGCGGACAGACAGGGCGCAATGAGCAGTTCTTC.